Sequencing of this T cell receptor (beta chain) was carried out in a study of metastatic and nonmetastatic thyroid tumors. Study-level information: Repertoires were compared across blood and tumor or nodule tissue from malignant and benign thyroid patients.

Each patient came to thyroid surgery without any prior treatment (of any kind). Original methodology: Researchers built a distant-metastasis classifier for papillary thyroid cancer that drew on CDR3 differences across clinicopathological groups. TCRdb re-clonotyped the PCR reads through MiXCR. TCRdb's processing, not the authors', yielded these V and J calls. The sample has about 52,000 clones, roughly a sixth seen once. This clone showed up many times. This receptor was obtained from a female donor with papillary thyroid cancer or a benign thyroid nodule (not recorded which). Some clones in this sample may be carry-over from other donors' samples. Sequenced: blood.

The CDR3 loop is CASSYGTGRRTDTQYF. CDR3 DNA: TGTGCCAGCAGCTACGGGACTGGAAGGAGAACAGATACGCAGTATTTT. V and J are TRBV5-6 and TRBJ2-3; weak D call: TRBD2 (6 bases). V was pared by 3 bases and J by 3 bases, with 17 bases between. The germline V gene encodes CDR1 SGHDT and CDR2 YYEEEE. The CDR3 is 16 residues long.